These 5 T cell receptor beta chains were all obtained from the same sample, sequenced in a study of Tregs in tolerant kidney transplant recipients. Data came from immunoSEQ multiplex PCR; TCRdb stores just in-frame clones and leaves some out. Found here are some 15,000 clones; the top ten clones hold approximately 25%. The nonmyeloablative bone marrow transplants came from related graft donors, with transient mixed chimerism. The sample here was CD8+ T cells from blood (PBMCs), taken 6 months after the transplant. The receptors stem from a human patient who received a combined kidney and bone marrow transplant. Some T cells may be the graft donor's.

As concerns this clone: The missing CDR3 end, 3 residues past where the read stops, is filled in from the germline J gene. V gene TRBV5-1 combines with J gene TRBJ2-1; 7 bases line up with TRBD1. CDR1 and CDR2 from the germline V gene are SGHRS and YFSETQ. CDR3 size: 14 residues. The J segment lost 8 bases and the V segment lost 0 bases, leaving 5 bases of the junction unmatched. CDR3 DNA (partial): TGCGCCAGCAGCTTGGGACAGGGCGCGGATGAG. Residues: CASSLGQGADE. The entire CDR3 protein is CASSLGQGADEQFF.

CDR3 in amino acids: CASSSIGGKADTQYF. The covered CDR3 bases are TGTGCCAGCAGCTCAATTGGGGGGAAGGCAGATACG. The chain joins TRBV7-8 to TRBJ2-3, with D maybe TRBD2 (6 bases). The CDR3 is cut off 3 residues early in the read; its end comes from the germline J gene. Germline V gene sequence: CDR1 SGHVS, CDR2 FQNEAQ. Trimming took 4 bases from V and 4 from J, leaving 15 bases between them. The CDR3 contains 15 residues.

A remark on this clone: The read terminates 3 residues before the CDR3 end, so the remaining end is supplied by the germline J gene. The chain recombines TRBV7-8 with TRBJ2-5; TRBD2 matches 7 bases. This CDR3 contains 16 residues. Germline V gives CDR1 SGHVS, CDR2 FQNEAQ. CDR3 sequence reads: CASSLDPREPTDTQYF. The part of the CDR3 DNA that was read is TGTGCCAGCAGCTTAGATCCGCGGGAGCCCACAGATACC. The variable domain in full, completed from reference TRBV7-8 and TRBJ2-5, reads GAGVSQSPRYKVAKRGQDVALRCDPISGHVSLFWYQQALGQGPEFLTYFQNEAQLDKSGLPSDRFFAERPEGSVSTLKIQRTQQEDSAVYLCASSLDPREPTDTQYFGPGTRLLVL.

A remark on this clone: The read gets to within 3 residues of the CDR3 end, and the germline J gene fills in the rest. The chain is built from TRBV5-3 and TRBJ2-7; 9 nucleotides agree with TRBD1. TRBV5-3 is designated an ORF whose function remains uncertain. CDR3 length: 18 residues. V lost 4 bases to trimming and J lost 1 base; unmatched junction nucleotides: 15. CDR3 sequence: CARSLKKEQGAHSYEQYF. The CDR3 bases that were read are TGTGCCAGAAGCCTGAAAAAGGAACAGGGGGCCCATTCCTACGAG.

Concerning this clone itself: Sequencing ends 3 residues short of the CDR3 end; the germline J gene provides the rest. The chain is built from TRBV2 and TRBJ2-2; 8 bases fit TRBD1. The CDR3 runs 18 residues. CDR1 SNHLY and CDR2 FYNNEI come from the germline V gene. J was trimmed by 1 base and V by 3 bases; bases with no gene match: 10. This CDR3 reads CASSDGDRTTRNTGELFF. CDR3 DNA, as far as it was read: TGTGCCAGCAGTGACGGGGACAGGACTACGAGGAACACCGGGGAG.